Following are 15 T cell receptor beta chains from one sample sequenced in a study of blood T cell repertoires in COVID-19. Using immunoSEQ multiplex PCR, the repertoire was profiled, and TCRdb retains in-frame clones only, with some absent. This table holds roughly 92,000 clones, over 80% found once. The sample taken for sequencing was peripheral blood. These receptors all come from a woman aged 80 or over with active or convalescent COVID-19.

This rearrangement joins TRBV6-2 or TRBV6-3 to TRBJ2-7; TRBD2 aligns across 14 bases. With 5 bases clipped from V and 4 bases from J, the junction kept 7 bases outside the gene matches. Germline V gene lookup returns CDR1 MNHEY and CDR2 SVGEGT. CDR3 length: 16 amino acids. In DNA, the CDR3 is TGTGCCAGCAGTGGACTAGCGGGAGGTCTGAGATACGAGCAGTACTTC. Protein sequence: CASSGLAGGLRYEQYF.

This rearrangement joins TRBV9 to TRBJ2-7; TRBD2 matches 10 bases. Trimming took 0 bases from V and 4 from J; bases not matched to a gene: 4. CDR3 length equals 15 residues. Germline V gene sequence: CDR1 SGDLS, CDR2 YYNGEE. The CDR3 DNA reads TGTGCCAGCAGCGTAGGTCTAGCGGGGGCGTACGAGCAGTACTTC. It encodes CASSVGLAGAYEQYF.

V usage is TRBV9 and J usage is TRBJ2-2; no clear D. V shed 0 bases and J shed 6 bases, with 12 bases lying between them. The CDR3 has 15 amino acids. Germline values: CDR1 SGDLS, CDR2 YYNGEE. Written as DNA, the CDR3 is TGTGCCAGCAGCGTAGACCGGGTCGGCGCCGGGGAGCTGTTTTTT. Its protein is CASSVDRVGAGELFF. The complete variable domain, with remaining parts taken from reference TRBV9 and TRBJ2-2, reads DSGVTQTPKHLITATGQRVTLRCSPRSGDLSVYWYQQSLDQGLQFLIQYYNGEERAKGNILERFSAQQFPDLHSELNLSSLELGDSALYFCASSVDRVGAGELFFGEGSRLTVL.

CDR3 nucleotides: TGCGCCAGCAGCTATACAGGTCCGGGTACTGAAGCTTTCTTT. Translated, it gives CASSYTGPGTEAFF. The chain has TRBV5-1 and TRBJ1-1, with a tentative D call TRBD1 (5 bases). Germline-derived CDR1 and CDR2 are SGHRS and YFSETQ. Trimming removed 3 bases from V and 5 bases from J, with 14 bases in between. CDR3 length: 14 amino acids.

J is TRBJ2-3 and V is TRBV11-3; 8 positions agree with TRBD1. The CDR3 contains 15 residues. The trim removed 1 base at V and 4 bases at J, leaving 4 bases unmatched. Per germline, CDR1 SGHNT and CDR2 YENEEA. CDR3 nucleotides: TGTGCCAGCAGCTTAGTGGCAGGGGGCGCAGATACGCAGTATTTT. The encoded protein is CASSLVAGGADTQYF.

This chain connects TRBV19 to TRBJ2-3; 7 positions agree with TRBD2. The V gene's germline CDR1 is LNHDA and CDR2 SQIVND (reference sequence). With 7 bases clipped from V and 0 bases from J, the junction kept 13 bases outside the gene matches. CDR3 size: 17 residues. The CDR3: CASTSSGFTFSTDTQYF. The CDR3, as DNA: TGTGCCAGTACGTCTAGCGGCTTTACATTTAGCACAGATACGCAGTATTTT.

The chain is built from TRBV6-6 and TRBJ1-1; D is undetermined. Germline loops: CDR1 MNHNY, CDR2 SVGAGI (reference sequence). V was cut by 1 base and J by 0 bases, with 12 bases left in between. The CDR3 is made up of 16 amino acids. CDR3 loop: CASSYFGGKMNTEAFF. CDR3 sequence (DNA): TGTGCCAGCAGTTACTTTGGAGGGAAGATGAACACTGAAGCTTTCTTT.

The chain uses TRBV30 and TRBJ2-3, with 12 bases lining up with TRBD2. The CDR3 spans 14 residues. Trimming cost V 8 bases and J 13 bases; bases outside gene matches: 16. CDR1 GTSNPN and CDR2 SVGIG come from the germline V gene (reference sequence). CDR3 bases: TGTGCCCCACTTGGACTAGCGGGATCGGTTGTGAAGTATTTT. Translated, it gives CAPLGLAGSVVKYF. The full variable domain, in which reference TRBV30 and TRBJ2-3 provide the parts outside the CDR3, is SQTIHQWPATLVQPVGSPLSLECTVEGTSNPNLYWYRQAAGRGLQLLFYSVGIGQISSEVPQNLSASRPQDRQFILSSKKLLLSDSGFYLCAPLGLAGSVVKYFGPGTRLTVL.

The rearrangement links TRBV27 to TRBJ2-5, with a weak D call TRBD2 (5 bases). V lost 7 bases and J 1 base, leaving 16 bases between the germline ends. Germline lookup yields CDR1 MNHEY and CDR2 SMNVEV (reference sequence). The CDR3 has 15 amino acids. CDR3: CASKLLVGSQETQYF. In DNA, the CDR3 is TGTGCCAGCAAGTTGCTGGTAGGGAGCCAAGAGACCCAGTACTTC.

J is TRBJ2-7 and V is TRBV12-3 or TRBV12-4; a possible D gene is TRBD2 (5 bases). Trimming removed 2 bases from V and 9 bases from J, with 14 bases in between. CDR3 length: 13 amino acids. The CDR3 spells CASSLRQGGGQYF. The CDR3 nucleotides read TGTGCCAGCAGTTTACGGCAAGGAGGCGGGCAGTACTTC.

The V call is TRBV27, the J call TRBJ2-4; D is possibly TRBD1 (7 bases). V shed 2 bases and J shed 6 bases, with 11 bases lying between them. Germline CDR1 reads MNHEY; CDR2 reads SMNVEV (reference sequence). The CDR3 covers 14 residues. CDR3 in DNA: TGTGCCAGCAGTTTAAGGCAGGGGGGAAACATTCAGTACTTC. Translating it yields CASSLRQGGNIQYF.

In this sample, this clone turned up once. The rearrangement joins TRBV4-2 to TRBJ2-2; D is uncertain. Germline values: CDR1 LGHNA, CDR2 YNFKEQ. The V gene lost 4 bases and the J gene lost 5 bases, with 11 bases spanning the gap. This CDR3 spans 14 amino acids. The DNA for the CDR3 is TGTGCCAGCAGCCCGGGTCTTGGGACCGGGGAGCTGTTTTTT. Translation: CASSPGLGTGELFF.

The chain joins TRBV7-2 to TRBJ1-1; D gene uncertain. The CDR3 totals 12 residues. Germline V gene lookup returns CDR1 SGHTA and CDR2 FQGNSA. The V gene lost 0 bases and the J gene lost 4 bases, with 3 bases spanning the gap. The CDR3 spells CASSLAGTEAFF. CDR3 in DNA: TGTGCCAGCAGCTTAGCCGGCACTGAAGCTTTCTTT.

The V and J genes are TRBV5-6 and TRBJ2-7; 10 positions agree with TRBD2. With 5 bases clipped from V and 4 bases from J, the junction kept 9 bases outside the gene matches. Germline CDR1 reads SGHDT; CDR2 reads YYEEEE. This CDR3 contains 15 residues. The CDR3 region is CASRPGSGRGYEQYF. CDR3 DNA sequence: TGTGCCAGCAGACCGGGGAGCGGGAGGGGATACGAGCAGTACTTC.

The gene calls are TRBV9 and TRBJ2-3, with TRBD2 identical over 7 bases. Germline CDR1 reads SGDLS; CDR2 reads YYNGEE. The V and J ends lost 2 bases and 3 bases, in that order; junction bases with no gene match: 6. This CDR3 has 15 residues. DNA of the CDR3: TGTGCCAGCAGCGTTGGCGGGGGTAATACAGATACGCAGTATTTT. Translation gives CASSVGGGNTDTQYF.